These 29 T cell receptor beta chains were sequenced from one sample in a study of blood T cell repertoires in COVID-19. Sequenced by immunoSEQ multiplex PCR; TCRdb stores in-frame clones only, minus some. The repertoire holds around 88,000 clones, about 84% seen once, with 4% to 5.5% in the top ten. The sequenced material came from peripheral blood. Receptors originate from a man in his 60s with acute or convalescent COVID-19.

The CDR3 sequence: CASSLGDRGLGEQYF. For the CDR3, the DNA is TGTGCCAGCAGCTTGGGTGACAGGGGGCTGGGCGAGCAGTACTTC. The J gene is TRBJ2-7, the V gene TRBV5-8, with 10 bases lining up with TRBD1. The ends lost 0 bases at V and 6 bases at J; junction bases unmatched: 6. Germline V gene data show CDR1 as SGHTS and CDR2 as YDEGEE. The CDR3 length is 15 residues.

This chain uses TRBV11-3 with TRBJ2-5, with TRBD2 matching over 8 bases. V lost 7 bases, J lost 2 bases, and 9 bases stayed unmatched. The CDR3 extends over 15 amino acids. Looked up from germline, CDR1 is SGHNT and CDR2 is YENEEA. The CDR3 sequence is CASTQGAGAQETQYF. The CDR3 nucleotides are TGTGCCAGCACCCAAGGAGCGGGGGCTCAAGAGACCCAGTACTTC. The whole variable domain, filled in from reference TRBV11-3 and TRBJ2-5, reads EAGVVQSPRYKIIEKKQPVAFWCNPISGHNTLYWYLQNLGQGPELLIRYENEEAVDDSQLPKDRFSAERLKGVDSTLKIQPAELGDSAVYLCASTQGAGAQETQYFGPGTRLLVL.

This rearrangement joins TRBV9 to TRBJ2-2; no reliable D call. The CDR3 runs 14 residues. CDR1 and CDR2 from the germline V gene are SGDLS and YYNGEE. The V end lost 2 bases, the J end lost 2 bases, and 7 bases lay between the germline ends. The CDR3 sequence is CASSVEVNTGELFF. CDR3 bases: TGTGCCAGCAGCGTCGAGGTAAACACCGGGGAGCTGTTTTTT.

About this clone itself: Additional DNA sequences in this sample encode the identical CDR3. The gene calls are TRBV12-5 and TRBJ1-5; D gene ambiguous. V dropped 2 bases and J dropped 1 base, with 6 bases sitting between them. The CDR3 sequence is 14 residues long. The germline gives CDR1 LGHNT, CDR2 FRNRAP. The CDR3 protein is CASGLSGSNQPQHF. The CDR3 coding sequence is TGTGCTAGTGGTTTGTCCGGGAGCAATCAGCCCCAGCATTTT.

The V call is TRBV20-1, the J call TRBJ1-2; 11 positions match TRBD1. Germline V gives CDR1 DFQATT, CDR2 SNEGSKA (reference sequence). The CDR3 is 14 residues long. J lost 5 bases, V lost 3 bases, and 5 bases had no gene match. The CDR3: CSASRTGGEYGYTF. The CDR3 DNA is TGCAGTGCTAGTCGGACAGGGGGCGAGTATGGCTACACCTTC.

The chain's CDR3 is CASSLERGGGSEQFF. The CDR3 DNA reads as TGTGCCAGCAGCTTAGAGAGGGGGGGAGGAAGCGAGCAGTTCTTC. The rearrangement links TRBV7-2 to TRBJ2-1; tentative D call: TRBD2 (7 bases). This CDR3 contains 15 residues. V was clipped by 1 base and J by 10 bases, with 17 bases between them. Germline assignment: CDR1 SGHTA and CDR2 FQGNSA. The variable domain in full, with the rest retrieved from reference TRBV7-2 and TRBJ2-1, is GAGVSQSPSNKVTEKGKDVELRCDPISGHTALYWYRQSLGQGLEFLIYFQGNSAPDKSGLPSDRFSAERTGGSVSTLTIQRTQQEDSAVYLCASSLERGGGSEQFFGPGTRLTVL.

CDR3 DNA sequence: TGCGCCAGCAGTCCCTCGCGATATGTGACAGGGGAGGGCGGGGAGCTGTTTTTT. Translation gives CASSPSRYVTGEGGELFF. The chain combines TRBV10-2 with TRBJ2-2; TRBD1 might be the D (8 bases). The germline V and J ends were trimmed by 5 bases and 7 bases, with 26 bases remaining between them. The CDR3 sequence is 18 residues long. Germline-derived CDR1 and CDR2 are WSHSY and SAAADI.

The chain couples TRBV6-2 or TRBV6-3 to TRBJ2-7; TRBD1 matches at 10 bases. Germline CDR1 reads MNHEY; CDR2 reads SVGEGT. The CDR3 spans 16 residues. The J segment lost 2 bases and the V segment lost 5 bases, leaving 9 bases of the junction unmatched. The CDR3 DNA follows: TGTGCCAGCAGTCCCAGGCCGGGACAGGGGACCTACGAGCAGTACTTC. Its translation: CASSPRPGQGTYEQYF.

The J gene is TRBJ1-5, the V gene TRBV28; D not certain. CDR1 and CDR2 (germline): MDHEN, SYDVKM. Deletions cut 8 bases from V and 2 bases from J, with 16 bases between. This CDR3 has 15 amino acids. The CDR3 nucleotides read TGTGCCAGCCGTAGCGGGGTTAGGGGCAATCAGCCCCAGCATTTT. It translates to CASRSGVRGNQPQHF.

V and J are TRBV5-1 and TRBJ2-2; 9 bases agree with TRBD2. The junction had 14 bases not matched to a gene; V was cut back by 0 bases and J by 2 bases. Germline values: CDR1 SGHRS, CDR2 YFSETQ. This CDR3 is 20 amino acids long. This CDR3 reads CASSLAGIELAGRNTGELFF. CDR3 sequence (DNA): TGCGCCAGCAGCTTGGCCGGGATCGAGCTAGCGGGACGCAACACCGGGGAGCTGTTTTTT.

This chain uses TRBV5-4 with TRBJ2-5; maybe TRBD1 (5 bases). This CDR3 has 15 amino acids. CDR1 SGHNT and CDR2 YYREEE come from the germline V gene (reference sequence). Trimming took off 3 bases at V and 3 bases at J, with 15 bases between the two ends. The CDR3 bases are TGTGCCAGCAGCTCCGATCTAATCAGGGAAGAGACCCAGTACTTC. Protein: CASSSDLIREETQYF.

The genes are TRBV5-4 and TRBJ1-3, with 7 bases fitting TRBD1. Germline V CDR1 and CDR2: SGHNT, YYREEE (reference sequence). Losses at the gene ends were 4 bases for V and 0 bases for J; bases not matched to a gene: 10. CDR3 length equals 17 residues. The CDR3 sequence: CASSLGQQKTSGNTIYF. CDR3 nucleotide sequence: TGTGCCAGCAGCCTGGGACAGCAAAAAACCTCTGGAAACACCATATATTTT. The complete variable domain, with remaining parts taken from reference TRBV5-4 and TRBJ1-3, reads ETGVTQSPTHLIKTRGQQVTLRCSSQSGHNTVSWYQQALGQGPQFIFQYYREEENGRGNFPPRFSGLQFPNYSSELNVNALELDDSALYLCASSLGQQKTSGNTIYFGEGSWLTVV.

The V gene is TRBV7-2, the J gene TRBJ1-5; maybe TRBD1 (6 bases). V dropped 3 bases and J dropped 16 bases, with 16 bases sitting between them. There are 12 residues in the CDR3. Germline CDR1 SGHTA, CDR2 FQGNSA. In nucleotides, the CDR3 is TGTGCCAGCAGCTTGATTGGGGACACTCTCCATTTT. It encodes CASSLIGDTLHF.

V and J are TRBV27 and TRBJ1-2; TRBD1 might be the D (6 bases). Per the germline V gene, CDR1 is MNHEY and CDR2 is SMNVEV (reference sequence). V dropped 8 bases and J dropped 7 bases, with 23 bases sitting between them. The CDR3 sequence is 15 residues long. The CDR3 DNA reads as TGTGCCAGCGCGGGGGGGGGCAGGGGAAGTTTTGGCTACACCTTC. Residues: CASAGGGRGSFGYTF.

CDR3 nucleotide sequence: TGCGCCAGCAGCCTTACAGTTATCGCGAACACCGGGGAGCTGTTTTTT. This translates into CASSLTVIANTGELFF. V gene TRBV5-1 combines with J gene TRBJ2-2; no clear D gene. Per germline, CDR1 SGHRS and CDR2 YFSETQ. Trimming stripped 4 bases from V and 0 bases from J, with 13 bases between. There are 16 residues in the CDR3.

V gene TRBV2 combines with J gene TRBJ1-4, with D possibly TRBD1 on 6 matching bases. CDR1 and CDR2 (germline): SNHLY, FYNNEI. The CDR3 is 16 residues long. V gave up 6 bases and J gave up 0 bases, with 14 bases separating them. The CDR3 region has the DNA TGTGCCAGCAGAGCTTGGACAGTCGCAACTAATGAAAAACTGTTTTTT. This translates into CASRAWTVATNEKLFF.

This clone showed up just a few times. The genes are TRBV3-1 (or the pseudogene TRBV3-2) and TRBJ1-4; 10 bases are a match to TRBD1. This CDR3 is built from 16 residues. CDR1 and CDR2 from the germline V gene are LGHDT and YNNKEL (reference sequence). The V segment lost 4 bases and the J segment 1 base; nucleotides outside the gene matches: 3. The CDR3 protein is CASSPGQGITNEKLFF. Here the CDR3 DNA reads TGTGCCAGCAGCCCGGGACAGGGGATAACTAATGAAAAACTGTTTTTT.

The chain couples TRBV2 to TRBJ1-6; TRBD1 matches 7 bases. The CDR3 contains 15 residues. CDR1 and CDR2 (germline): SNHLY, FYNNEI. J was trimmed by 9 bases and V by 7 bases; bases with no gene match: 12. The CDR3 nucleotides read TGTGCCAGCACCGAGGGACAGACTCGTCGTTCACCCCTCCACTTT. Translation gives CASTEGQTRRSPLHF. Filled out from reference TRBV2 and TRBJ1-6, the complete variable domain reads EPEVTQTPSHQVTQMGQEVILRCVPISNHLYFYWYRQILGQKVEFLVSFYNNEISEKSEIFDDQFSVERPDGSNFTLKIRSTKLEDSAMYFCASTEGQTRRSPLHFGNGTRLTVT.

This chain uses TRBV7-2 with TRBJ2-7; TRBD1 is a possible D gene (5 bases). The CDR3 is made up of 15 amino acids. V was trimmed by 2 bases and J by 0 bases, leaving 11 bases between them. In germline, CDR1 is SGHTA, CDR2 FQGNSA. CDR3: CASSLFLDNSYEQYF. The CDR3 DNA reads as TGTGCCAGCAGCTTATTTCTGGACAACTCCTACGAGCAGTACTTC. The full variable domain, rest sourced from reference TRBV7-2 and TRBJ2-7, is GAGVSQSPSNKVTEKGKDVELRCDPISGHTALYWYRQSLGQGLEFLIYFQGNSAPDKSGLPSDRFSAERTGGSVSTLTIQRTQQEDSAVYLCASSLFLDNSYEQYFGPGTRLTVT.

This chain links TRBV5-4 with TRBJ1-1; D is unresolved. Trimming removed 4 bases from V and 0 bases from J, with 10 bases in between. CDR1 is SGHNT, CDR2 YYREEE, per germline (reference sequence). The CDR3 has 14 amino acids. CDR3 sequence (DNA): TGTGCCAGCAGCGCCCAGTCAATGAACACTGAAGCTTTCTTT. Translating gives CASSAQSMNTEAFF.

The chain recombines TRBV5-4 with TRBJ2-2; TRBD2 matches 14 bases. This CDR3 region has 17 residues. Looked up from germline, CDR1 is SGHNT and CDR2 is YYREEE (reference sequence). The V gene end was trimmed by 5 bases and the J gene end by 0 bases; junction bases not matched to a gene: 3. The CDR3 sequence is CASRPTSGGANTGELFF. Written as DNA, the CDR3 is TGTGCCAGCAGGCCGACTAGCGGGGGGGCGAACACCGGGGAGCTGTTTTTT. Variable domain in full (rest from reference TRBV5-4 and TRBJ2-2): ETGVTQSPTHLIKTRGQQVTLRCSSQSGHNTVSWYQQALGQGPQFIFQYYREEENGRGNFPPRFSGLQFPNYSSELNVNALELDDSALYLCASRPTSGGANTGELFFGEGSRLTVL.

This clone was observed a handful of times. This rearrangement joins TRBV5-8 to TRBJ1-2; the D is unclear. V shed 1 base and J shed 4 bases, with 5 bases lying between them. The CDR3 extends over 12 amino acids. The germline gives CDR1 SGHTS, CDR2 YDEGEE. Here the CDR3 reads CASSLNGYGYTF. For the CDR3, the DNA is TGTGCCAGCAGCTTGAACGGCTATGGCTACACCTTC.

J is TRBJ2-5 and V is TRBV29-1; tentative D call: TRBD2 (5 bases). Germline-derived CDR1 and CDR2 are SQVTM and ANQGSEA. Trimming took off 7 bases at V and 2 bases at J, with 11 bases between the two ends. This CDR3 has 12 residues. The CDR3 here is CSGLTGQETQYF. The CDR3, as DNA: TGCAGCGGATTAACGGGGCAAGAGACCCAGTACTTC.

The CDR3 region is CASSRTASTGELFF. CDR3 coding DNA: TGTGCCAGCAGTCGGACAGCCAGCACCGGGGAGCTGTTTTTT. The V gene is TRBV3-1 (or the pseudogene TRBV3-2), the J gene TRBJ2-2; tentative D call: TRBD1 (6 bases). The ends were cut back, 6 bases at V and 4 bases at J, with 12 bases in the middle. Per germline, CDR1 LGHDT and CDR2 YNNKEL (reference sequence). The CDR3 extends over 14 amino acids.

The rearrangement uses TRBV5-4 and TRBJ2-2; D is ambiguous. This CDR3 has 14 amino acids. CDR1 and CDR2 (germline): SGHNT, YYREEE (reference sequence). Trimming took off 0 bases at V and 5 bases at J, with 8 bases between the two ends. This chain's CDR3 is CASSLDLPTGELFF. The CDR3 DNA reads TGTGCCAGCAGCTTGGACCTACCGACCGGGGAGCTGTTTTTT.

This chain links TRBV27 with TRBJ2-1; TRBD2 agrees at 8 bases. The CDR3 is 16 amino acids. Germline V CDR1 and CDR2: MNHEY, SMNVEV (reference sequence). Unmatched junction bases numbered 6, after V lost 0 bases and J lost 5 bases. As DNA, the CDR3 is TGTGCCAGCAGTTTATCATGGCGGGAGGCACACAATGAGCAGTTCTTC. It is translated as CASSLSWREAHNEQFF.

This chain links TRBV10-1 with TRBJ2-3; 13 nucleotides match TRBD2. There are 16 residues in the CDR3. Germline CDR1 is WNHNN and CDR2 is SYGVQD (reference sequence). Trimming cost V 5 bases and J 0 bases; bases outside gene matches: 2. The CDR3 spells CASSSGLAGSTDTQYF. The CDR3 DNA reads as TGCGCCAGCAGTTCGGGACTAGCGGGGAGCACAGATACGCAGTATTTT.

This chain connects TRBV14 to TRBJ1-4, with D uncertain. Germline V gives CDR1 SGHDN, CDR2 FVKESK. Deletions cut 4 bases from V and 8 bases from J, with 17 bases between. The CDR3 has 15 residues. The CDR3 DNA sequence: TGTGCCAGCAGCCCGGGGAGTTTCGACGAGGAAAAACTGTTTTTT. Translated: CASSPGSFDEEKLFF. Drawing the rest from reference TRBV14 and TRBJ1-4, the complete variable domain is EAGVTQFPSHSVIEKGQTVTLRCDPISGHDNLYWYRRVMGKEIKFLLHFVKESKQDESGMPNNRFLAERTGGTYSTLKVQPAELEDSGVYFCASSPGSFDEEKLFFGSGTQLSVL.

This chain joins TRBV7-2 and TRBJ2-1; 12 nucleotides agree with TRBD2. Germline V gene lookup returns CDR1 SGHTA and CDR2 FQGNSA. This CDR3 spans 14 amino acids. V lost 5 bases, J lost 10 bases, and 6 bases stayed unmatched. The CDR3 here is CASSIGLAGIEQFF. Here the CDR3 DNA reads TGTGCCAGCAGCATCGGACTAGCGGGGATAGAGCAGTTCTTC. Filled out from reference TRBV7-2 and TRBJ2-1, the complete variable domain reads GAGVSQSPSNKVTEKGKDVELRCDPISGHTALYWYRQSLGQGLEFLIYFQGNSAPDKSGLPSDRFSAERTGGSVSTLTIQRTQQEDSAVYLCASSIGLAGIEQFFGPGTRLTVL.